This passage covers 26 T cell receptor beta chains from one sample sequenced in a study of cytomegalovirus exposure and HLA in healthy donors. With 60 Vbeta and 13 Jbeta primers, the PCR was carried out. Only in-frame clones appear in the TCRdb table, and some are missing; sequencing was by immunoSEQ multiplex PCR. Among around 200,000 clones, over 60% were seen once, and the ten largest hold over 4%. Specimen: PBMCs. The receptors were sampled from a man under 40 in good health and CMV-seropositive.

This chain joins TRBV5-6 and TRBJ1-5; weak D call: TRBD1 (5 bases). This CDR3 has 14 amino acids. V was trimmed by 4 bases and J by 4 bases, leaving 12 bases between them. Germline values: CDR1 SGHDT, CDR2 YYEEEE. In DNA form, the CDR3 reads TGTGCCAGCAGCGGGGCAGGGAGGAATCAGCCCCAGCATTTT. It is translated as CASSGAGRNQPQHF.

The chain couples TRBV5-4 to TRBJ1-2; 7 nucleotides align to TRBD1. V lost 4 bases, J lost 8 bases, and 8 bases stayed unmatched. Germline CDR1 SGHNT, CDR2 YYREEE (reference sequence). The CDR3 totals 13 residues. Here the CDR3 DNA reads TGTGCCAGCAGCCCCGGACAGGCGATCGGCTACACCTTC. It encodes CASSPGQAIGYTF.

A single count supports this clone. This chain links TRBV28 with TRBJ1-2; TRBD1 matches 7 bases. This CDR3 is 13 amino acids long. The ends lost 5 bases at V and 5 bases at J; junction bases unmatched: 5. Germline V gene sequence: CDR1 MDHEN, CDR2 SYDVKM. The CDR3 region has the DNA TGTGCCAGCAGTGCGGTGACAGGGTATGGCTACACCTTC. Encoded protein: CASSAVTGYGYTF.

The V call is TRBV9, the J call TRBJ1-1; no firm D call. The CDR3 has 14 amino acids. Germline V gene sequence: CDR1 SGDLS, CDR2 YYNGEE. Trimming cost V 0 bases and J 5 bases, with 11 bases left between them. The CDR3 protein is CASSVEPTGTEAFF. The CDR3 DNA follows: TGTGCCAGCAGCGTAGAACCAACGGGGACTGAAGCTTTCTTT.

This clone has just a few counts. The chain joins TRBV7-9 to TRBJ2-5, with a possible D match to TRBD2 (7 bases). Trimming removed 5 bases at V and 2 bases at J, with 15 bases between. The germline V gene has CDR1 SEHNR and CDR2 FQNEAQ (reference sequence). This CDR3 has 15 amino acids. This CDR3 reads CASSIPRGGQETQYF. As DNA, the CDR3 is TGTGCCAGCAGCATACCTAGGGGGGGACAAGAGACCCAGTACTTC.

The CDR3 DNA follows: TGTGCCAGCAGCTTGGATACCGGACAGTTGGTCTATGGCTACACCTTC. Translated: CASSLDTGQLVYGYTF. The chain recombines TRBV5-5 with TRBJ1-2; D perhaps matches TRBD1 (6 bases). Trimming shortened V by 0 bases and J by 4 bases, and 16 bases separated the two germline ends. The CDR3 sequence is 16 residues long. CDR1 and CDR2 from the germline V gene are SGHKS and YYEKEE (reference sequence).

The chain is built from TRBV7-2 and TRBJ1-3; no clear D gene. The CDR3 covers 13 residues. V was trimmed by 5 bases and J by 4 bases, leaving 9 bases between them. Germline V gene data show CDR1 as SGHTA and CDR2 as FQGNSA. The CDR3 here is CASSPLFGNTIYF. The CDR3 nucleotides read TGTGCCAGCAGCCCCCTCTTCGGAAACACCATATATTTT.

J is TRBJ1-5 and V is TRBV6-6; TRBD1 aligns across 10 bases. Losses at the gene ends were 4 bases for V and 7 bases for J; bases not matched to a gene: 7. Per the germline V gene, CDR1 is MNHNY and CDR2 is SVGAGI (reference sequence). The CDR3 extends over 15 amino acids. The CDR3 DNA follows: TGTGCCAGCAGTTTTCCCGGGACAGGGGTGCAGCCCCAGCATTTT. Residues: CASSFPGTGVQPQHF.

V gene TRBV5-6 combines with J gene TRBJ2-5; D unresolved. The end of the DNA is better explained by TRBJ2-7, so the J call may be wrong. The CDR3 contains 11 residues. The germline gives CDR1 SGHDT, CDR2 YYEEEE. CDR3 in amino acids: CASSAGYEQYF. The CDR3 DNA sequence: TGTGCCAGCAGCGCAGGATACGAGCAGTACTTC.

The gene calls are TRBV7-2 and TRBJ2-1; 10 bases fit TRBD2. Trimming took 6 bases from V and 4 from J; bases not matched to a gene: 9. CDR1 is SGHTA, CDR2 FQGNSA, per germline. The CDR3 has 16 amino acids. The CDR3 reads CASSWTSGSPYNEQFF. The CDR3 DNA is TGTGCCAGCAGTTGGACTAGCGGTAGTCCTTACAATGAGCAGTTCTTC. The full variable domain, rest sourced from reference TRBV7-2 and TRBJ2-1, is GAGVSQSPSNKVTEKGKDVELRCDPISGHTALYWYRQSLGQGLEFLIYFQGNSAPDKSGLPSDRFSAERTGGSVSTLTIQRTQQEDSAVYLCASSWTSGSPYNEQFFGPGTRLTVL.

The chain recombines TRBV7-8 with TRBJ2-1; 10 nucleotides match TRBD2. Germline assignment: CDR1 SGHVS and CDR2 FQNEAQ. The CDR3 is 17 amino acids. Unmatched junction bases numbered 12, after V lost 3 bases and J lost 7 bases. The CDR3 DNA sequence: TGTGCCAGCAGCTTGGCGATAGCGGGGGGAGAAAAGAATGAGCAGTTCTTC. Its protein is CASSLAIAGGEKNEQFF.

The V gene is TRBV15, the J gene TRBJ2-2; D perhaps matches TRBD1 (5 bases). Germline V gene data show CDR1 as LNHNV and CDR2 as YYDKDF (reference sequence). Trimming cost V 3 bases and J 1 base, with 6 bases left between them. CDR3 length: 14 residues. CDR3 nucleotides: TGTGCCACCAGCAGGGACATGAACACCGGGGAGCTGTTTTTT. This encodes CATSRDMNTGELFF.

This clone was recorded only once. The CDR3 region has the DNA TGCGCCAGCAGCTTGGGCAGGGGGGCCACAGATACGCAGTATTTT. It specifies CASSLGRGATDTQYF. The chain links TRBV5-1 to TRBJ2-3; possible D gene TRBD1, 7 bases. V lost 0 bases to trimming and J lost 2 bases, with 10 bases between them. This CDR3 has 15 amino acids. Germline CDR1 and CDR2: SGHRS and YFSETQ.

V is TRBV27 and J is TRBJ1-1, with 7 bases fitting TRBD1. The junction had 6 bases not matched to a gene; V was cut back by 6 bases and J by 2 bases. Per germline, CDR1 MNHEY and CDR2 SMNVEV (reference sequence). The CDR3 loop spans 14 amino acids. The CDR3 protein is CASRTTGANTEAFF. CDR3 coding DNA: TGTGCCAGCAGAACTACAGGGGCTAACACTGAAGCTTTCTTT.

The rearrangement links TRBV6-6 to TRBJ2-7, with no clear D. CDR1 is MNHNY and CDR2 is SVGAGI in the germline V gene (reference sequence). The CDR3 spans 14 residues. V lost 5 bases and J 1 base, leaving 12 bases between the germline ends. CDR3 loop: CASSERLRSYEQYF. The DNA of the CDR3 is TGTGCCAGCAGTGAGAGGTTAAGATCCTACGAGCAGTACTTC.

This clone was seen only once. V is TRBV6-6 and J is TRBJ2-3; no definite D call. V lost 0 bases and J 11 bases, leaving 12 bases between the germline ends. CDR3 length: 13 amino acids. Germline CDR1 reads MNHNY; CDR2 reads SVGAGI (reference sequence). CDR3 sequence (DNA): TGTGCCAGCAGTTACTCGTACGGCGACAAGCAGTATTTT. Translation: CASSYSYGDKQYF.

The genes are TRBV29-1 and TRBJ2-2; tentative D call: TRBD1 (5 bases). This CDR3 region has 12 residues. V lost 7 bases and J 5 bases, leaving 11 bases between the germline ends. Germline V lookup: CDR1 SQVTM, CDR2 ANQGSEA. The CDR3 nucleotides are TGCAGCGCCCAGGACAATACCGGGGAGCTGTTTTTT. Translation gives CSAQDNTGELFF.

The chain links TRBV6-1 to TRBJ2-7, with 7 bases fitting TRBD1. V trimming: 6 bases; J trimming: 4 bases; junction bases outside the gene matches: 6. Per the germline V gene, CDR1 is MNHNS and CDR2 is SASEGT. The CDR3 has 13 residues. The CDR3 DNA reads as TGTGCCAGCAGCGGGACAGCCTCTTACGAGCAGTACTTC. Translated, it gives CASSGTASYEQYF.

This chain links TRBV11-3 with TRBJ2-2, with TRBD1 as a possible D gene (5 bases). In germline, CDR1 is SGHNT, CDR2 YENEEA. V gave up 5 bases and J gave up 7 bases, with 14 bases separating them. This CDR3 spans 14 amino acids. The CDR3 region is CASSGRVKGGELFF. In DNA, the CDR3 is TGTGCCAGCAGCGGCAGGGTTAAGGGCGGGGAGCTGTTTTTT.

The chain combines TRBV5-5 with TRBJ1-5, with 9 bases fitting TRBD1. Per the germline V gene, CDR1 is SGHKS and CDR2 is YYEKEE (reference sequence). Trimming cost V 2 bases and J 5 bases; bases outside gene matches: 8. The length of the CDR3 is 16 residues. CDR3 loop: CASSLFAGTGYQPQHF. The DNA for the CDR3 is TGTGCCAGCAGCTTATTTGCGGGGACAGGGTATCAGCCCCAGCATTTT.

V usage is TRBV15 and J usage is TRBJ2-5; 7 nucleotides align to TRBD1. The CDR3 consists of 13 residues. The germline V gene encodes CDR1 LNHNV and CDR2 YYDKDF (reference sequence). The ends lost 6 bases at V and 1 base at J; junction bases unmatched: 2. CDR3 sequence (DNA): TGTGCCACCAGAAGGGGGCTCCAAGAGACCCAGTACTTC. It translates to CATRRGLQETQYF.

The chain is built from TRBV19 and TRBJ2-3; TRBD2 agrees at 10 bases. This CDR3 spans 15 amino acids. Trimming at V came to 3 bases and at J to 6 bases, leaving 6 bases not matched to a gene. CDR1 LNHDA and CDR2 SQIVND come from the germline V gene (reference sequence). The DNA of the CDR3 is TGTGCCAGTAGTATTTCTAGCGGGAGTGGGGATACGCAGTATTTT. Protein product: CASSISSGSGDTQYF.

V usage is TRBV9 and J usage is TRBJ2-2; TRBD2 agrees at 14 bases. Germline V gene lookup returns CDR1 SGDLS and CDR2 YYNGEE. V lost 2 bases, J lost 5 bases, and 5 bases stayed unmatched. There are 17 residues in the CDR3. CDR3 coding DNA: TGTGCCAGCAGCGTGGGACTAGCGGGAGTCCGGACCGGGGAGCTGTTTTTT. It codes for CASSVGLAGVRTGELFF.

V is TRBV5-1 and J is TRBJ2-7; the match to TRBD1 covers 9 bases. Trimming at V came to 4 bases and at J to 1 base, leaving 15 bases not matched to a gene. The CDR3 runs to 18 residues. Germline V gene data show CDR1 as SGHRS and CDR2 as YFSETQ. This CDR3 reads CASSPIPGQGQRSYEQYF. The CDR3 DNA reads TGCGCCAGCAGCCCAATTCCGGGACAGGGACAGCGATCCTACGAGCAGTACTTC.

CDR3: CASSQLGAARTDTQYF. CDR3 DNA: TGTGCTAGCTCCCAGCTGGGGGCGGCTCGAACAGATACGCAGTATTTT. The chain recombines TRBV7-7 with TRBJ2-3; a possible D gene is TRBD1 (6 bases). The CDR3 totals 16 residues. Germline assignment: CDR1 SSHAT and CDR2 FNYEAQ (reference sequence). Filled out from reference TRBV7-7 and TRBJ2-3, the complete variable domain reads GAGVSQSPRYKVTKRGQDVTLRCDPISSHATLYWYQQALGQGPEFLTYFNYEAQPDKSGLPSDRFSAERPEGSISTLTIQRTEQRDSAMYRCASSQLGAARTDTQYFGPGTRLTVL.

Only a few counts were recorded for this clone. The J gene is TRBJ1-2, the V gene TRBV7-9; 10 bases are a match to TRBD1. The CDR3 loop spans 14 amino acids. J was trimmed by 6 bases and V by 4 bases; bases with no gene match: 5. Germline CDR1 is SEHNR and CDR2 is FQNEAQ (reference sequence). The CDR3 sequence: CASSSRDRGNGYTF. The CDR3 DNA sequence: TGTGCCAGCAGCTCCCGGGACAGGGGTAATGGCTACACCTTC.